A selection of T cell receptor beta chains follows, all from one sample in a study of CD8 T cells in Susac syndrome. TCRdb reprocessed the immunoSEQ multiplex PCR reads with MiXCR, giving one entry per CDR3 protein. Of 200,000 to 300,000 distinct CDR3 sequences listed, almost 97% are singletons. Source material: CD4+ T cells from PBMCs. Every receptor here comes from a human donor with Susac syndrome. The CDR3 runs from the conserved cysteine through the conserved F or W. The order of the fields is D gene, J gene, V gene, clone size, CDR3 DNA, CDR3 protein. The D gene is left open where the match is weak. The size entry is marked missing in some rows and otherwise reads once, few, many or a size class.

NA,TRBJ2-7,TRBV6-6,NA,TGTGCCAGCAAGGCCAGGGGCGGGAGTGCTTACGAGCAGTACTTC,CASKARGGSAYEQYF
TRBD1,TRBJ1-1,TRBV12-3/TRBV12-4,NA,TGTGCCAGCAGCTCCCAGGGGGCTGGGACTGAAGCTTTCTTT,CASSSQGAGTEAFF
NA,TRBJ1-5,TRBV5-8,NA,TGTGCCAGCAGCTCGCTAGGGGTAAATCAGCCCCAGCATTTT,CASSSLGVNQPQHF
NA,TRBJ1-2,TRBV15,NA,TGTGCCACCAGCAGAGTCGGGGGGCCCGGCTATGGCTACACCTTC,CATSRVGGPGYGYTF
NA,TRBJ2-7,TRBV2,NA,TGTGCCAGCAAAAGGGACACCAACTCCTACGAGCAGTACTTC,CASKRDTNSYEQYF
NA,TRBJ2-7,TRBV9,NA,TGTGCCAGCAGCGTAGAGGGTAACCGGGACGGGTACGAGCAGTACTTC,CASSVEGNRDGYEQYF
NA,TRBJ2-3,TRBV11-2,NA,TGTGCCAGCAGCTTAGAGCCATTTTTCAGTCTCACAGATACGCAGTATTTT,CASSLEPFFSLTDTQYF
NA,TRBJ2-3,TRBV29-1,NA,TGCAGCGTTGAAGTGTCGCCACCAGATACGCAGTATTTT,CSVEVSPPDTQYF
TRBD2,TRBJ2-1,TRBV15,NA,TGTGCCACCAGCAGAGAGGCGGGAGGGTCGTTAAATGAGCAGTTCTTC,CATSREAGGSLNEQFF
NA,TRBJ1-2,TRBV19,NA,TGTGCCAGTAGTATATTATGGGGCTACACCTTC,CASSILWGYTF
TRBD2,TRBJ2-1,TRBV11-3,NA,TGTGCCAGCAGCTTACGGAGCAGGAGTAGCGGGACTCGGGATGAGCAGTTCTTC,CASSLRSRSSGTRDEQFF
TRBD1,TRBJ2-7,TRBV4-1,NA,TGCGCCAGCAGCCACGGGGACAGGGAGGAAAACGAGCAGTACTTC,CASSHGDREENEQYF
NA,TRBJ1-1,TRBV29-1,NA,TGCAGCGGGACTGGACGACTTAACACTGAAGCTTTCTTT,CSGTGRLNTEAFF
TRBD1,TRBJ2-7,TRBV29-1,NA,TGCAGCGTTGAGGTGGGTAGCCCGGGACAGGTTCGCTTC,CSVEVGSPGQVRF
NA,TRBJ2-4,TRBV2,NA,TGTGCCAGCCGAGGTGGTTGGGGAAACATTCAGTACTTC,CASRGGWGNIQYF
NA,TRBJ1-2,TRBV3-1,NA,TGTGCCAGCAACGACGCTTTCTATGGCTACACCTTC,CASNDAFYGYTF
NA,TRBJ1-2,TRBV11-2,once,TGTGCCAGCAACCCCGGTCCTCAATATGGCTACACCTTC,CASNPGPQYGYTF
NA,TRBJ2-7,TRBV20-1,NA,TGCAGTGCAGGGGCACCGGGAGCCTACGAGCAGTACTTC,CSAGAPGAYEQYF
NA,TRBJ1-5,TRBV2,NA,TGTGCCAGCAGTGAAGCGCTTCAGTCAGCGACTCAGCCCCAGCATTTT,CASSEALQSATQPQHF
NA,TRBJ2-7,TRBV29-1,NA,TGCAGCGTTCTCTTCACCTACGAGCAGTACTTC,CSVLFTYEQYF
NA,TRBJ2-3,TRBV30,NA,TGTGCCTGGAGTGAAGAAGCTAGCACAGATACGCAGTATTTT,CAWSEEASTDTQYF
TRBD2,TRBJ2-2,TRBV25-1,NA,TGTGCCAGCAGTGAGTCACTAGCGGGAAACACCGGGGAGCTGTTTTTT,CASSESLAGNTGELFF
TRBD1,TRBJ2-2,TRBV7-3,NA,TGTGCCAGCAGCCCAAGACAGGGGCACGGGGAGCTGTTTTTT,CASSPRQGHGELFF